Each of the 13 T cell receptor beta chains below was sequenced from the same sample in a study of HIV-infected patients and healthy controls. Alpha and beta constant-region primers primed reverse transcription of about 500 ng RNA. Each of the alpha and beta chains got its own library through chain-specific third strand synthesis with indices. MiXCR, run by TCRdb on the 5' RACE reads, gives a single entry per CDR3 protein. In the table there are under 10,000 distinct CDR3 sequences, about 8% of which are singletons. Follow-up blood was drawn about 14 weeks, roughly three months, after antiretroviral therapy began. No cell fractionation was done, so the repertoire covers all unsorted peripheral blood T cells. The input for sequencing was blood, taken during antiretroviral therapy. The receptors shown here come from an adult with HIV infection.

This clonotype qualifies as medium-sized. The rearrangement uses TRBV9 and TRBJ2-3, with D perhaps TRBD2 (6 bases). Between the trimmed V and J ends, which lost 2 bases and 3 bases, there was a span of 10 bases. CDR1 and CDR2 from the germline V gene are SGDLS and YYNGEE. The CDR3 is made up of 14 amino acids. The CDR3: CASSVGAGTDTQYF. As DNA, the CDR3 is TGTGCCAGCAGCGTTGGGGCGGGGACAGATACGCAGTATTTT. Using reference TRBV9 and TRBJ2-3 for the parts outside the CDR3, the full variable domain is DSGVTQTPKHLITATGQRVTLRCSPRSGDLSVYWYQQSLDQGLQFLIQYYNGEERAKGNILERFSAQQFPDLHSELNLSSLELGDSALYFCASSVGAGTDTQYFGPGTRLTVL.

This clonotype is medium-sized (0.01 to 0.1%). This chain links TRBV6-2 or TRBV6-3 with TRBJ2-2, with D possibly matching TRBD1 (5 bases). CDR3 length equals 14 residues. V shed 6 bases and J shed 6 bases, with 14 bases lying between them. CDR1 MNHEY and CDR2 SVGEGT come from the germline V gene. This CDR3 is CASRQGWHAGELFF. CDR3 sequence (DNA): TGTGCCAGCAGGCAGGGTTGGCACGCCGGGGAGCTGTTTTTT.

This clonotype appeared many times. The chain has TRBV6-2 or TRBV6-3 and TRBJ2-3; 8 positions match TRBD1. V gave up 3 bases and J gave up 3 bases; unmatched junction bases: 8. CDR3 size: 16 residues. CDR1 is MNHEY and CDR2 is SVGEGT in the germline V gene. CDR3 protein: CASSYTQGARTDTQYF. The DNA of the CDR3 is TGTGCCAGCAGTTATACGCAGGGGGCGAGAACAGATACGCAGTATTTT.

This clonotype showed up just once. The chain is built from TRBV5-5 and TRBJ2-7, with 9 positions matching TRBD1. With V trimmed by 4 bases and J by 2 bases, 10 bases remained unmatched. Germline values: CDR1 SGHKS, CDR2 YYEKEE (reference sequence). The CDR3 is 16 residues long. The CDR3, as DNA: TGTGCCAGCAGCCCGACCCCCGGACAGGGGACCTACGAGCAGTACTTC. It encodes CASSPTPGQGTYEQYF.

This clonotype ranks as medium-sized (0.01 to 0.1%). The CDR3 DNA reads TGTGCCAGCAGCTTAGGTCTAGTTTCCTACGAGCAGTACTTC. Its translation: CASSLGLVSYEQYF. J is TRBJ2-7 and V is TRBV7-9; D is uncertain. The CDR3 has 14 amino acids. Germline CDR1 and CDR2: SEHNR and FQNEAQ (reference sequence). V was cut by 1 base and J by 1 base, with 8 bases left in between.

A few counts support this clonotype. V gene TRBV7-9 combines with J gene TRBJ2-1; the D is unclear. This CDR3 has 15 amino acids. The germline gives CDR1 SEHNR, CDR2 FQNEAQ (reference sequence). Trimming removed 1 base at V and 10 bases at J, with 17 bases between. The CDR3 region is CASSLDRVPSGEQFF. CDR3 DNA: TGTGCCAGCAGCTTAGATAGGGTCCCCTCAGGAGAGCAGTTCTTC. Full variable domain (missing parts from reference TRBV7-9 and TRBJ2-1): DTGVSQNPRHKITKRGQNVTFRCDPISEHNRLYWYRQTLGQGPEFLTYFQNEAQLEKSRLLSDRFSAERPKGSFSTLEIQRTEQGDSAMYLCASSLDRVPSGEQFFGPGTRLTVL.

Worth noting for this clonotype: A much more abundant neighbour one base away suggests this may be a read error. The chain combines TRBV24-1 with TRBJ1-5, with 8 bases identical to TRBD1. The CDR3 totals 14 residues. Germline CDR1 reads KGHDR; CDR2 reads SFDVKD. The CDR3 sequence is CAASNRGSNQPQHF. The CDR3 DNA is TGTGCCGCCAGTAACAGGGGGAGCAATCAGCCCCAGCATTTT.

This clonotype was counted many times. CDR3 coding DNA: TGTGCCAGCAGTTTCCCGGGACAGGGGGCTGGAAACACCATATATTTT. It specifies CASSFPGQGAGNTIYF. The chain is built from TRBV28 and TRBJ1-3; TRBD1 agrees at 11 bases. V shed 3 bases and J 2 bases; nucleotides not matched to a gene: 3. Germline loops: CDR1 MDHEN, CDR2 SYDVKM. The CDR3 length is 16 residues.

This clonotype counts as medium-sized (0.01 to 0.1%). The J gene is TRBJ2-2, the V gene TRBV5-1; 9 bases map to TRBD1. CDR3 length: 21 residues. Trimming cost V 3 bases and J 0 bases; bases outside gene matches: 18. Germline V lookup: CDR1 SGHRS, CDR2 YFSETQ. The CDR3 sequence: CASSSLGWDRDSLSNTGELFF. CDR3 DNA: TGCGCCAGCAGCTCTCTCGGTTGGGACAGGGACTCCTTATCGAACACCGGGGAGCTGTTTTTT. Looking up the rest from reference TRBV5-1 and TRBJ2-2 gives the full variable domain: KAGVTQTPRYLIKTRGQQVTLSCSPISGHRSVSWYQQTPGQGLQFLFEYFSETQRNKGNFPGRFSGRQFSNSRSEMNVSTLELGDSALYLCASSSLGWDRDSLSNTGELFFGEGSRLTVL.

This clonotype was observed a few times. The chain joins TRBV5-5 to TRBJ1-5; D call uncertain. This CDR3 region has 14 residues. The V end was cut by 0 bases, the J end by 5 bases, with 9 bases between. Germline lookup yields CDR1 SGHKS and CDR2 YYEKEE (reference sequence). Here the CDR3 reads CASSLGHGHQPQHF. The CDR3 DNA follows: TGTGCCAGCAGCTTGGGGCACGGACATCAGCCCCAGCATTTT.

CDR3 sequence (DNA): TGTGCCAGCAGCCAAAGTACCAGCGGGGGATACCAAGAGACCCAGTACTTC. Residues: CASSQSTSGGYQETQYF. The rearrangement joins TRBV14 to TRBJ2-5, with 8 bases lining up with TRBD2. CDR1 and CDR2 (germline): SGHDN, FVKESK. CDR3 length: 17 residues. V lost 2 bases to trimming and J lost 0 bases; unmatched junction nucleotides: 8.

This clonotype was seen at least ten times. At one boundary the junction diverges from the germline segment, which might be a read error. The CDR3 DNA is TGCAGCGACCCCCCCCGGGACTCCGACAATGAGCAGTTCTTC. Its translation: CSDPPRDSDNEQFF. This rearrangement joins TRBV29-1 to TRBJ2-1; D is possibly TRBD2 (6 bases). The CDR3 runs to 14 residues. Germline CDR1 reads SQVTM; CDR2 reads ANQGSEA.

By sample share, this clonotype is medium-sized. The J gene is TRBJ2-3, the V gene TRBV11-2; no firm D call. Per germline, CDR1 SGHAT and CDR2 FQNNGV. The CDR3 runs to 12 residues. V dropped 5 bases and J dropped 2 bases, with 5 bases sitting between them. Written as DNA, the CDR3 is TGTGCCAGCAGCCCTGCCACAGATACGCAGTATTTT. Protein product: CASSPATDTQYF.